The source of this TCR beta chain is a study of blood T cells in healthy people across ages. This clonotype appeared a few times. Combining a sample-barcoded 5' primer with a J-beta primer mix, a second PCR ran for 7 to 11 cycles. From the 5' RACE reads, TCRdb called clonotypes with MiXCR, one entry per CDR3 protein. The table lists 550,000 to 800,000 distinct CDR3 sequences, around 21% of them singletons, with around 3.4% in the top ten. Germline CDR1 reads SGHDN; CDR2 reads FVKESK. V dropped 4 bases and J dropped 4; count of bases not matched to a gene: 10. CDR3 length: 16 amino acids. Input material: blood. The genes are TRBV14 and TRBJ2-7; TRBD2 aligns across 10 bases. The sequence came from a man in his 70s in good health. The CDR3: CASSPLSGRAKYEQYF. CDR3 bases: TGTGCCAGCAGCCCTCTCAGCGGGAGGGCCAAGTACGAGCAGTACTTC.